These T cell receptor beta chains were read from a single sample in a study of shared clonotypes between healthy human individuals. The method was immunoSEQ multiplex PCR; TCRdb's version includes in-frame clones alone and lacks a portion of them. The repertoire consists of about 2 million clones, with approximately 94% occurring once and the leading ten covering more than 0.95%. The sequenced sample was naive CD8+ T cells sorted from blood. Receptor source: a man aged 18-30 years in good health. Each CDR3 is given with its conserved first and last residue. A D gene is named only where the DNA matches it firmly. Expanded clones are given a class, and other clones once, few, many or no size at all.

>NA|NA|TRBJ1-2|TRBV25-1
TGTGCCAGCAGTGAATATGGGAAGGGTGGAGGCTACACCTTC
CASSEYGKGGGYTF
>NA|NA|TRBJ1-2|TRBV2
TGTGCCAGCAGCGGGCAACAGGGAGCTAACTATGGCTACACCTTC
CASSGQQGANYGYTF
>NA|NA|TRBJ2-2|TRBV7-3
TGTGCCAGCAGTTACGGACTGGAAAACACCGGGGAGCTGTTTTTT
CASSYGLENTGELFF
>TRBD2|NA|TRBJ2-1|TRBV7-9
TGTGCCAGCAGCTTTCTTAGGACTAGCGCTTGGAATGAGCAGTTCTTC
CASSFLRTSAWNEQFF
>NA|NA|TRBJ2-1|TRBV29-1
TGCAGCGTTGAAGCCCAGGGTAGCTCCTACAATGAGCAGTTCTTC
CSVEAQGSSYNEQFF
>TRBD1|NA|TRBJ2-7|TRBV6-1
TGTGCCAGCAGTGCGGACAGGGTTGACTCCTACGAGCAGTACTTC
CASSADRVDSYEQYF
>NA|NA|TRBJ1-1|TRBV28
TGTGCCAGCAGTTTATTGATGAACACTGAAGCTTTCTTT
CASSLLMNTEAFF
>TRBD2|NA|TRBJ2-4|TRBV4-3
TGCGCCAGCAGCCAAGACGGGCTAGCGGGACTAGCCAAAAACATTCAGTACTTC
CASSQDGLAGLAKNIQYF
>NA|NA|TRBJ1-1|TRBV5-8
TGTGCCAGCAGCTACACGAACACTGAAGCTTTCTTT
CASSYTNTEAFF
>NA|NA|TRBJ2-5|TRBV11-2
TGTGCCAGCAGCTTAGAGGTGCTACAAGAGACCCAGTACTTC
CASSLEVLQETQYF
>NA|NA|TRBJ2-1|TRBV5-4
TGTGCCAGCAGCTTCTGGAGCTACAATGAGCAGTTCTTC
CASSFWSYNEQFF
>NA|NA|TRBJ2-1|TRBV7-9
TGTGCCAGCAGCTTAGAGAGCCATGAGCAGTTCTTC
CASSLESHEQFF
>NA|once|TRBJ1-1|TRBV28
TGTGCCAGCAGTTTGTCGGGTAGTGATGGTTTCTTT
CASSLSGSDGFF
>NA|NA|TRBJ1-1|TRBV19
TGTGCCAGTAGTATAGGGATAGGAGGAGCTTTCTTT
CASSIGIGGAFF
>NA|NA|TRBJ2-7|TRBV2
TGTGCCAGGGAAATTGTGGGGTCCTACGAGCAGTACTTC
CAREIVGSYEQYF
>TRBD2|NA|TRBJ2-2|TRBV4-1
TGCGCCAGCAGCCAAGTGGCGGCGGGAGGGAGTACCGGGGAGCTGTTTTTT
CASSQVAAGGSTGELFF
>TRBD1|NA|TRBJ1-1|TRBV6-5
TGTGCCAGCAGGCTGGACAGGATGAACACTGAAGCTTTCTTT
CASRLDRMNTEAFF
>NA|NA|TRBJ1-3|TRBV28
TGTGCCAGCAGTTTAGCCCCAGACGGAAACACCATATATTTT
CASSLAPDGNTIYF
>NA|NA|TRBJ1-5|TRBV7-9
TGTGCCAGCAGCATGGACCGTTATAGCAATCAGCCCCAGCATTTT
CASSMDRYSNQPQHF
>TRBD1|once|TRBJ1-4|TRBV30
TGTGCCTGGAGAACGAAGGGGGCTTTTGAAAAACTGTTTTTT
CAWRTKGAFEKLFF
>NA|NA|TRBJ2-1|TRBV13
TGTGCCAGCAGCTCTCTAGCTACGTCCTACAATGAGCAGTTCTTC
CASSSLATSYNEQFF